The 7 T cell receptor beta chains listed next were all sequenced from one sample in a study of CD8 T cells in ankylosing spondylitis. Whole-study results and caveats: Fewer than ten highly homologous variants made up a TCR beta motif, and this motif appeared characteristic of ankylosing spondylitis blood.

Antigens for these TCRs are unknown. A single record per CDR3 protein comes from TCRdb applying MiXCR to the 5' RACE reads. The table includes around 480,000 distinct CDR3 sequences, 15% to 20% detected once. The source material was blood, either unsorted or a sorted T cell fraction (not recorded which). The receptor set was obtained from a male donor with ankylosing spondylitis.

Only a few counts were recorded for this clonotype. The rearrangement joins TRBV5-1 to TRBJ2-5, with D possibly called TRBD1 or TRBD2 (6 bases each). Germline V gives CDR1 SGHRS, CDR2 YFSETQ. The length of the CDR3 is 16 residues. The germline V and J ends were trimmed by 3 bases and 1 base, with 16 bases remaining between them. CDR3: CASSSEGETPQETQYF. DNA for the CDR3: TGCGCCAGCAGCTCGGAGGGGGAGACGCCCCAAGAGACCCAGTACTTC. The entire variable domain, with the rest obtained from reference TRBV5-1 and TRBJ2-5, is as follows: KAGVTQTPRYLIKTRGQQVTLSCSPISGHRSVSWYQQTPGQGLQFLFEYFSETQRNKGNFPGRFSGRQFSNSRSEMNVSTLELGDSALYLCASSSEGETPQETQYFGPGTRLLVL.

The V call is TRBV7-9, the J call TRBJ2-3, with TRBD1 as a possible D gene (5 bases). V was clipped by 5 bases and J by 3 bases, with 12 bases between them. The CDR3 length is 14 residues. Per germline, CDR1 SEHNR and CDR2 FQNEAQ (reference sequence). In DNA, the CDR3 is TGTGCCAGCAGCCCGAGCTCAGGGACAGATACGCAGTATTTT. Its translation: CASSPSSGTDTQYF.

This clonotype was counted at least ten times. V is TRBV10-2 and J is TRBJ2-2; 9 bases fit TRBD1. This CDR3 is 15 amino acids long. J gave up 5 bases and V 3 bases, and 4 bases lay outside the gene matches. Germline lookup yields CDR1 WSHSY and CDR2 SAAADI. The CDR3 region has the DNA TGCGCCAGCAGTGACGGGACAGGGAGAACCGGGGAGCTGTTTTTT. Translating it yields CASSDGTGRTGELFF.

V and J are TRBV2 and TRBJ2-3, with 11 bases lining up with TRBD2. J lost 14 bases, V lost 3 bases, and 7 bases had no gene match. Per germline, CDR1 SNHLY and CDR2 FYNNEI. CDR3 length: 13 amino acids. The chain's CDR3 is CASSDRASGRMYF. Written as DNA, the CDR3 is TGTGCCAGCAGTGACCGTGCTAGCGGGAGGATGTATTTT.

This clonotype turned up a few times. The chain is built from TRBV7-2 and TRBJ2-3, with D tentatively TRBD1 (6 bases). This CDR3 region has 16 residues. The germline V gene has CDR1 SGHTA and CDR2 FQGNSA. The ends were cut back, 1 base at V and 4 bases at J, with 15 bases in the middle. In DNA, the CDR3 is TGTGCCAGCAGCTTAGGACAGGAAGTGAGGGCAGATACGCAGTATTTT. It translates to CASSLGQEVRADTQYF.

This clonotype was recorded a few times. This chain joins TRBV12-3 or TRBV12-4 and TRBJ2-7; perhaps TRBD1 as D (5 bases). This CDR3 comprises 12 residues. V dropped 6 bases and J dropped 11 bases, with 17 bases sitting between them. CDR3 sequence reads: CASSLNTGIKYF. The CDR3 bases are TGTGCCAGCAGCCTTAACACAGGTATAAAGTACTTC.

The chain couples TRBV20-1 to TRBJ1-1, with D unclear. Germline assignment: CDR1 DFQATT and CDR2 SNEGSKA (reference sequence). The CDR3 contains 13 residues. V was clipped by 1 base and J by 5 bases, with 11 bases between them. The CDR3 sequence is CSARANLETEAFF. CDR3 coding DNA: TGCAGTGCTAGAGCGAACTTGGAAACTGAAGCTTTCTTT.